The text below deals with one T cell receptor (beta chain). Its antigen remains unidentified. Germline V gene sequence: CDR1 MGHRA, CDR2 YSYEKL. The length of the CDR3 is 15 residues. V lost 1 base, J lost 1 base, and 3 bases stayed unmatched. The sample belongs to a study of T-cell memory formation after mild COVID-19. General study results and limits: Contracting CD4+ clones sat mainly in CM and EM; CD8+ in EMRA. Pre-infection memory held some responding clones, suggesting pre-existing cross-reactive T cells responded.

TCRdb fed the 5' RACE reads into MiXCR, producing one record per CDR3 protein. The sample carries roughly 150,000 distinct CDR3 sequences, more than 12% recorded once. The origin of this receptor is an adult woman who had mild COVID-19 (a few samples of this study predate the infection). Cell type and time point are not known. Sequencing was done on a sample of PBMCs or a T cell subset sorted from them (not recorded which). The rearrangement joins TRBV4-1 to TRBJ2-7; TRBD1 matches 8 bases. CDR3 nucleotides: TGCGCCAGCAGCCAAGGGACAGGGTATTCCTACGAGCAGTACTTC. This sequence encodes CASSQGTGYSYEQYF.